The rows below give T cell receptor beta chains drawn from one sample of a study of cytomegalovirus exposure and HLA in healthy donors. Libraries were prepared by immunoSEQ multiplex PCR; TCRdb keeps only in-frame clonotypes and omits some of them. This table holds 130,000 or so clones, approximately 78% found once. Sequencing used PBMCs. The receptors were gathered from a middle-aged man in good health and CMV-seronegative. Each CDR3 is given with its conserved first and last residue. A D gene is named only where the DNA matches it firmly. Clone size is stated in some rows and not others, as once, few, many or a class when expanded.

clone size,D gene,J gene,V gene,CDR3 DNA,CDR3 protein
-,-,TRBJ2-6,TRBV18,TGTGCCAGCTCCACAGAGCTCTCTGGGGCCAACGTCCTGACTTTC,CASSTELSGANVLTF
-,TRBD1,TRBJ1-1,TRBV7-9,TGTGCCAGCAGCACCAGGGGGCAAAACACTGAAGCTTTCTTT,CASSTRGQNTEAFF
-,-,TRBJ2-1,TRBV7-2,TGTGCCAGCAGCTTACCCAGGTTACATGAGCAGTTCTTC,CASSLPRLHEQFF
-,TRBD1,TRBJ1-2,TRBV5-1,TGCGCCAGCAGCTTGCTCGGACAGGGGAATGGCTACACCTTC,CASSLLGQGNGYTF
-,-,TRBJ1-1,TRBV14,TGTGCCAGCAGCCAAGAGCAGGGGATCAACACTGAAGCTTTCTTT,CASSQEQGINTEAFF
-,TRBD1,TRBJ2-4,TRBV5-3,TGTGCCAGAAGCTGGCTGGAGGACAGGAACTTTTGGGCCAAAAACATTCAGTACTTC,CARSWLEDRNFWAKNIQYF
-,-,TRBJ1-3,TRBV7-9,TGTTCCAGCAGCTACGACAGGCTCTCTGGAAACACCATATATTTT,CSSSYDRLSGNTIYF
few,TRBD1,TRBJ1-5,TRBV18,TGTGCCAGCTCAGAACAGGGGGCTAGCAATCAGCCCCAGCATTTT,CASSEQGASNQPQHF
-,TRBD1,TRBJ1-1,TRBV6-5,TGTGCCAGCAGTAGAAGGACAGGGGGCACTGAAGCTTTCTTT,CASSRRTGGTEAFF
-,-,TRBJ2-7,TRBV9,TGTGCCAGCAGCGTAGTTGGGAGCTCCTACGAGCAGTACTTC,CASSVVGSSYEQYF
-,TRBD2,TRBJ2-3,TRBV2,TGTGCCAGCAGTGGACTAGCGGGGGCAGATACGCAGTATTTT,CASSGLAGADTQYF
-,-,TRBJ2-1,TRBV9,TGTGCCAGCAGCGAGGGGGTGTCAGAGGCCAATGAGCAGTTCTTC,CASSEGVSEANEQFF
-,-,TRBJ1-4,TRBV14,TGTGCCAGCAGCCACCTCGGGGGGGGACCGCTGTTTTTT,CASSHLGGGPLFF
-,TRBD1,TRBJ2-7,TRBV27,TGTGCCAGCAGTAGACAGGGCTACGAGCAGTACTTC,CASSRQGYEQYF
-,-,TRBJ2-1,TRBV7-3,TGTGCCAGCAGCTTATCCCCTAGCTCCAATGAGCAGTTCTTC,CASSLSPSSNEQFF
-,TRBD1,TRBJ2-7,TRBV9,TGTGCCAGCAGCGAAAGCCCTCACGGGACAGGGATCTACGAGCAGTACTTC,CASSESPHGTGIYEQYF
-,TRBD1,TRBJ1-5,TRBV7-9,TGTGCCAGCAGCTTTACAGGGGATCAGCCCCAGCATTTT,CASSFTGDQPQHF
-,TRBD2,TRBJ2-7,TRBV4-3,TGCGCCAGCAGCCAAGATGCTACTAGCGGGAGTTCGTCCTACGAGCAGTACTTC,CASSQDATSGSSSYEQYF
-,TRBD1,TRBJ2-3,TRBV28,TGTGCCTCAGCGGCACATCACGGGACAGGGCTTTCAGATACGCAGTATTTT,CASAAHHGTGLSDTQYF
once,-,TRBJ2-2,TRBV10-3,TGTGCCATCAGTGGCTCGCAGGGAAGGACCGGGGAGCTGTTTTTT,CAISGSQGRTGELFF
-,-,TRBJ2-7,TRBV18,TGTGCCAGCTCTACGGAGGGATATTACGAGCAGTACTTC,CASSTEGYYEQYF
-,-,TRBJ2-1,TRBV7-2,TGTGCCAGCAGCTTGGACTATGGTGAGCAGTTCTTC,CASSLDYGEQFF
-,TRBD1,TRBJ1-2,TRBV2,TGTGCCAGCAGTCGCGGGGAAGGGGGCGATGGCTACACCTTC,CASSRGEGGDGYTF
-,-,TRBJ1-5,TRBV28,TGTGCCAGCAGTCCCGGGGGAGGGGGAGGTCAGCCCCAGCATTTT,CASSPGGGGGQPQHF
-,TRBD1,TRBJ1-6,TRBV19,TGTGCCAGTAATCAACCCGGGACAGGGGGAAGTGATTCACCCCTCCACTTT,CASNQPGTGGSDSPLHF
-,TRBD1,TRBJ1-1,TRBV30,TGTGCCTGGACAGGGGGCGGAGGAACTGAAGCTTTCTTT,CAWTGGGGTEAFF
-,-,TRBJ2-4,TRBV4-3,TGCGCCAGCAGCCAAGATGGAGGAGCAAACATTCGGTACTTC,CASSQDGGANIRYF
-,-,TRBJ1-5,TRBV11-2,TGTGCCAGCAGCTTACTAGGCGGGCAGCCCCAGCATTTT,CASSLLGGQPQHF
-,TRBD1,TRBJ1-1,TRBV27,TGTGCCAGCAGGAACAGGGGATCCACTGAAGCTTTCTTT,CASRNRGSTEAFF
few,-,TRBJ2-1,TRBV18,TGTGCCAGCTCACCAGAGTACAATGAGCAGTTCTTC,CASSPEYNEQFF
-,TRBD1,TRBJ1-2,TRBV18,TGTGCCAGCTCACCAACACAGGGGGCTGATGGCTACACCTTC,CASSPTQGADGYTF
-,-,TRBJ2-5,TRBV7-3,TGTGCCAGCAGCTTAAGCGGAGCCCAAGAGACCCAGTACTTC,CASSLSGAQETQYF